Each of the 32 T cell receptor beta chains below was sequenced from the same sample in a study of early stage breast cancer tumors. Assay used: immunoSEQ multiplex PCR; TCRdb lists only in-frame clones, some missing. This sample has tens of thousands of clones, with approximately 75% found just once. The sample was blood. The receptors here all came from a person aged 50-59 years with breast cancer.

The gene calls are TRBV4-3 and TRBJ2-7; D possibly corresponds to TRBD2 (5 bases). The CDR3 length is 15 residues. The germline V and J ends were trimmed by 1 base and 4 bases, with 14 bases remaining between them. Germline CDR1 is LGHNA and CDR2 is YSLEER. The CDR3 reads CASSQGLAREYEQYF. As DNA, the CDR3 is TGCGCCAGCAGCCAAGGCCTAGCACGGGAATACGAGCAGTACTTC.

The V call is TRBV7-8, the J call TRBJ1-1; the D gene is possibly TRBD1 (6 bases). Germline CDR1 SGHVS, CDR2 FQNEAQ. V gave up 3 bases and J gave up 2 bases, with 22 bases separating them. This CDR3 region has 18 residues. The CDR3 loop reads CASSFRRTRQALNTEAFF. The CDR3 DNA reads TGTGCCAGCAGCTTTCGACGGACTAGACAGGCGCTTAACACTGAAGCTTTCTTT.

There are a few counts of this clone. This chain's CDR3 is CASSGGTAGYGYTF. The DNA for the CDR3 is TGCGCCAGCAGCGGCGGGACAGCCGGCTATGGCTACACCTTC. V usage is TRBV5-1 and J usage is TRBJ1-2, with 7 bases fitting TRBD1. V shed 4 bases, J shed 4 bases, and the junction held 7 bases outside the gene matches. Per the germline V gene, CDR1 is SGHRS and CDR2 is YFSETQ. The CDR3 spans 14 residues.

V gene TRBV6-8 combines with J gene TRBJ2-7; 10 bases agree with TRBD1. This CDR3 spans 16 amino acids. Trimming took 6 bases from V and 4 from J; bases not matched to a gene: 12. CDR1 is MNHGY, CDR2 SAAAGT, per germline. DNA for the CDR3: TGTGCCAGCAGCAACAAGTCCGGGACAGGGGCGTACGAGCAGTACTTC. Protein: CASSNKSGTGAYEQYF.

For the CDR3, the DNA is TGTGCCAGCAACCAAGGGGGCGTGAACACTGAAGCTTTCTTT. Its protein is CASNQGGVNTEAFF. This chain joins TRBV27 and TRBJ1-1; TRBD1 matches 7 bases. J gave up 0 bases and V 7 bases, and 5 bases lay outside the gene matches. CDR1 and CDR2 (germline): MNHEY, SMNVEV (reference sequence). This CDR3 contains 14 residues.

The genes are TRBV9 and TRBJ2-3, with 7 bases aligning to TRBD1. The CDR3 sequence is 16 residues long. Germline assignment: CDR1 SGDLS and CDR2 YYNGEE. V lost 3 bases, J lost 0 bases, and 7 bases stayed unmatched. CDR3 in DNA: TGTGCCAGCAGCGGACAACAGGGGAGAAGCACAGATACGCAGTATTTT. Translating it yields CASSGQQGRSTDTQYF.

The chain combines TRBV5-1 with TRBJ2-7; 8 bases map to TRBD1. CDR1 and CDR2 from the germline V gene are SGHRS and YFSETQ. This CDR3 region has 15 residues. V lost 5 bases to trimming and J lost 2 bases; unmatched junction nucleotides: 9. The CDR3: CASSPSPGGTYEQYF. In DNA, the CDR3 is TGCGCCAGCAGTCCATCCCCAGGGGGCACCTACGAGCAGTACTTC.

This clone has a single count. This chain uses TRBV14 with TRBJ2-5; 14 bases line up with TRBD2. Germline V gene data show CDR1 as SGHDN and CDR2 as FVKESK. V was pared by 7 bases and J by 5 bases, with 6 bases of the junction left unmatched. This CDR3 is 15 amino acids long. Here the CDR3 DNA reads TGTGCCAGCACCCCGGGACTAGCGGGAGTTGAGACCCAGTACTTC. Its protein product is CASTPGLAGVETQYF.

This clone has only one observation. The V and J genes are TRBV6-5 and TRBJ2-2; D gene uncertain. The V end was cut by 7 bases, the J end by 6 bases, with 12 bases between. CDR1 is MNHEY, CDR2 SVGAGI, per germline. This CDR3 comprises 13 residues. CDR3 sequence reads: CASKRGPSGELFF. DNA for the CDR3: TGTGCCAGCAAACGAGGTCCATCCGGGGAGCTGTTTTTT.

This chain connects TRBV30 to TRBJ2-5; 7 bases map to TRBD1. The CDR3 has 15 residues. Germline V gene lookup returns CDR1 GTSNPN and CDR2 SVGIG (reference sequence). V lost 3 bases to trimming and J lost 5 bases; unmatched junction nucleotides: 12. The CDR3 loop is CAWSLGQAKGETQYF. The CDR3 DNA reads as TGTGCCTGGAGCCTCGGACAGGCCAAGGGGGAGACCCAGTACTTC.

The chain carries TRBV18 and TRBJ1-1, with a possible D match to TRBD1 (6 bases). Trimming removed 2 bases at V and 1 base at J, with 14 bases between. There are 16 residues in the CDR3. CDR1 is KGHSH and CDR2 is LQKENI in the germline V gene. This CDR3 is CASSPGTGRRNTEAFF. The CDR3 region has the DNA TGTGCCAGCTCACCAGGAACAGGGAGAAGGAACACTGAAGCTTTCTTT.

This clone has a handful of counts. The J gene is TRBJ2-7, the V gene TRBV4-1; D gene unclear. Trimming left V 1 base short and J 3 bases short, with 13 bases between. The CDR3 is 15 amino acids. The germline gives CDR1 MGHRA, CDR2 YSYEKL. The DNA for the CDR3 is TGCGCCAGCAGCCAAGTGAACAGCCCAAACTACGAGCAGTACTTC. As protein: CASSQVNSPNYEQYF.

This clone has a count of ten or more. The CDR3 reads CASTRGKNTEAFF. Here the CDR3 DNA reads TGTGCCAGTACCCGAGGTAAGAACACTGAAGCTTTCTTT. The rearrangement links TRBV19 to TRBJ1-1; D is undetermined. Germline assignment: CDR1 LNHDA and CDR2 SQIVND (reference sequence). The CDR3 is made up of 13 amino acids. Trimming took 7 bases from V and 1 from J, leaving 10 bases between them.

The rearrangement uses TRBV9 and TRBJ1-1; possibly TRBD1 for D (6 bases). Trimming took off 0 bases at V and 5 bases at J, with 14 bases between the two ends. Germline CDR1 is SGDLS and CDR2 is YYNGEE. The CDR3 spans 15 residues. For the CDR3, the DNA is TGTGCCAGCAGCGTAGCTTCGACAGGATGGACTGAAGCTTTCTTT. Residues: CASSVASTGWTEAFF.

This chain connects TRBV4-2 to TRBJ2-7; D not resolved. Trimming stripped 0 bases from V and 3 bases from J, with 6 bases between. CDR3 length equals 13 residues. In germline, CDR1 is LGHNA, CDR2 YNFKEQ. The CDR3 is CASSQDPDYEQYF. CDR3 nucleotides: TGTGCCAGCAGCCAAGATCCTGACTACGAGCAGTACTTC.

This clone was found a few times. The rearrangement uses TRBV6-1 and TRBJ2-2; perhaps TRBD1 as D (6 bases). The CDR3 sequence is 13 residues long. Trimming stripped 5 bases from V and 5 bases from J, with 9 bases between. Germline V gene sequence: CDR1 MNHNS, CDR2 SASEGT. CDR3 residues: CASSQDRTGELFF. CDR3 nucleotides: TGTGCCAGCAGTCAAGACAGGACCGGGGAGCTGTTTTTT.

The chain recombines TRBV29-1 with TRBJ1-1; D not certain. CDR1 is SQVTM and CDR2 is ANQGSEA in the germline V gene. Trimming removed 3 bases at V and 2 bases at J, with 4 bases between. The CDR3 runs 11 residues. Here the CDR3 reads CSVEVNTEAFF. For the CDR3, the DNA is TGCAGCGTTGAGGTTAACACTGAAGCTTTCTTT.

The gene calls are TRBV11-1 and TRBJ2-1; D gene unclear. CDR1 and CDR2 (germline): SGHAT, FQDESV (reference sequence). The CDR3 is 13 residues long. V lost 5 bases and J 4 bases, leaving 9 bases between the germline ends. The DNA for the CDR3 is TGTGCCAGCAGCGCAACCTCTTACAATGAGCAGTTCTTC. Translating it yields CASSATSYNEQFF.

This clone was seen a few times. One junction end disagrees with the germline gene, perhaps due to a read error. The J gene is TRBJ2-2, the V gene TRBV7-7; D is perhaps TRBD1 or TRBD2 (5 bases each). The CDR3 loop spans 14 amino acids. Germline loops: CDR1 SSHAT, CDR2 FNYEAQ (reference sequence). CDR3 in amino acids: CASRELANTGELFF. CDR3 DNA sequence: TGTGCTAGCAGGGAACTAGCGAACACCGGGGAGCTGTTTTTT.

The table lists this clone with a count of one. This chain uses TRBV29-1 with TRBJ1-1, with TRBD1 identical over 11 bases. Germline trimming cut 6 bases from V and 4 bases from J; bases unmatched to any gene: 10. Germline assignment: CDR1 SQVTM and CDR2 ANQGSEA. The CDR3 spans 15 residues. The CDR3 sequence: CSVLQTGQGVTEAFF. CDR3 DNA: TGCAGCGTACTCCAGACGGGACAGGGGGTCACTGAAGCTTTCTTT. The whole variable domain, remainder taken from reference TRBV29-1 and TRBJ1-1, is SAVISQKPSRDICQRGTSLTIQCQVDSQVTMMFWYRQQPGQSLTLIATANQGSEATYESGFVIDKFPISRPNLTFSTLTVSNMSPEDSSIYLCSVLQTGQGVTEAFFGQGTRLTVV.

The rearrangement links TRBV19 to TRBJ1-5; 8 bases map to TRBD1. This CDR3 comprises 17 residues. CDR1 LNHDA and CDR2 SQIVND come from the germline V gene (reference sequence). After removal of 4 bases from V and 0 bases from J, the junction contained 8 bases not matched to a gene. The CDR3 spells CASSTTGGRFSNQPQHF. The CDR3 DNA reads TGTGCCAGTAGTACAACAGGGGGGAGGTTTAGCAATCAGCCCCAGCATTTT.

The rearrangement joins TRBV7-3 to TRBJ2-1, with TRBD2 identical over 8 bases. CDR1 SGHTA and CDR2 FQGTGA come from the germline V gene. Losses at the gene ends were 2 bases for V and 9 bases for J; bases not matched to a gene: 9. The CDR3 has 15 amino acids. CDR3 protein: CASSLELAARGEQFF. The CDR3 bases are TGTGCCAGCAGCTTAGAACTAGCGGCTCGTGGTGAGCAGTTCTTC.

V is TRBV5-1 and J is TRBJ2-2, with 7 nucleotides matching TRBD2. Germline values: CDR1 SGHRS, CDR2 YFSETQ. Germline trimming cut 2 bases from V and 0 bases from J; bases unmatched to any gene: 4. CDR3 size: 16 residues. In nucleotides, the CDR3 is TGCGCCAGCAGCTTCGGACTAGGAGCGAACACCGGGGAGCTGTTTTTT. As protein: CASSFGLGANTGELFF.

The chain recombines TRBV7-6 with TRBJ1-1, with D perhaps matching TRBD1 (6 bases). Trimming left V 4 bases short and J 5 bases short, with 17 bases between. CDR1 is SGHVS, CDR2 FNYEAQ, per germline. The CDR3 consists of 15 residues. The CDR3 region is CASSSPNRGRTEAFF. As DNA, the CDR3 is TGTGCCAGCAGCTCCCCCAATAGGGGGAGGACTGAAGCTTTCTTT.

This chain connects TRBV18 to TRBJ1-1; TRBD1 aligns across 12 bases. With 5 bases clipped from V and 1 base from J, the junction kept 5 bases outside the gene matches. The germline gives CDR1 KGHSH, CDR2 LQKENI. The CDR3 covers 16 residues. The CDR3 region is CASSSGTGGRNTEAFF. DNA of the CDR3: TGTGCCAGCTCAAGTGGGACAGGGGGCAGGAACACTGAAGCTTTCTTT.

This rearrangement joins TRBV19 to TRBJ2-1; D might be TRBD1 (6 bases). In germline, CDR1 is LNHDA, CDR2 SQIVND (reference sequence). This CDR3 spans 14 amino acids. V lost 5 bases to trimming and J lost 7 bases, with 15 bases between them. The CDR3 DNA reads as TGTGCCAGTAGTGCATTCGGTACAGGGAATGAGCAGTTCTTC. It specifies CASSAFGTGNEQFF.

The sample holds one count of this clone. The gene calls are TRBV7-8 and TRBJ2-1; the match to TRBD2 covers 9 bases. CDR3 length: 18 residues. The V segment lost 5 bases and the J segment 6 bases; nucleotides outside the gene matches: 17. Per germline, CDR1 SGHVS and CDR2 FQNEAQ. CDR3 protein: CASSPEGTSLAGSNEQFF. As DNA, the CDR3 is TGTGCCAGCAGCCCGGAGGGGACTAGCTTAGCGGGATCCAATGAGCAGTTCTTC.

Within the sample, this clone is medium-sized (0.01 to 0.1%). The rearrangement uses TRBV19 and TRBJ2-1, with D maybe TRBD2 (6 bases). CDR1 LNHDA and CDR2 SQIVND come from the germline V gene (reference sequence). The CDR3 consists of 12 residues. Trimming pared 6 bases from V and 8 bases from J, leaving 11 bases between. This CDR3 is CASRGGWDEQFF. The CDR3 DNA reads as TGTGCCAGTAGGGGGGGTTGGGATGAGCAGTTCTTC.

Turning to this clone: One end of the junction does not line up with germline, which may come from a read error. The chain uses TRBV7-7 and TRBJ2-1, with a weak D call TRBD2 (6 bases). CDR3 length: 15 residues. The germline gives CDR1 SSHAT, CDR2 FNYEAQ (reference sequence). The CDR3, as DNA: TGTGCTAGCAGCTTAGATGGCGACGGGACTTCGGAGCAGTTCTTC. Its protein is CASSLDGDGTSEQFF.

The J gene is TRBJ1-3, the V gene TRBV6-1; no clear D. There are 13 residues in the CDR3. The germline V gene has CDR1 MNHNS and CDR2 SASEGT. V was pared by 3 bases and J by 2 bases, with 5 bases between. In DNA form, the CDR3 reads TGTGCCAGCAGTGACGGGACTGGAAACACCATATATTTT. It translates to CASSDGTGNTIYF.

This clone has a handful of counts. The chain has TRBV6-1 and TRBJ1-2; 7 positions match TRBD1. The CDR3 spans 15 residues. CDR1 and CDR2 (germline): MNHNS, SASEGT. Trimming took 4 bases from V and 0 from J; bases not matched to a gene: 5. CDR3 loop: CASSGPDRANYGYTF. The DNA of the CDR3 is TGTGCCAGCAGTGGCCCCGACAGGGCTAACTATGGCTACACCTTC.

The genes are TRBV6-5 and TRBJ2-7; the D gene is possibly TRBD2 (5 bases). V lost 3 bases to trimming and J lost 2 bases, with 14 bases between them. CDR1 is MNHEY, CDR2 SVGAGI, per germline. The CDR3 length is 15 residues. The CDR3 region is CASSYSSSGAYEQYF. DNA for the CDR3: TGTGCCAGCAGTTATAGTAGCTCCGGGGCCTACGAGCAGTACTTC.